Presented here are 20 T cell receptor beta chains from one specimen sequenced in a study of blood T cell repertoires in COVID-19. TCRdb's table, derived via immunoSEQ multiplex PCR, lists solely in-frame clones and lacks some. The repertoire holds a few hundred thousand clones, with over 75% as singletons. Sequences were obtained from PBMCs or T cells enriched from blood (not recorded which). Source of these receptors: a man aged 30 to 39 who had recovered from COVID-19.

This sequence joins TRBV2 and TRBJ2-2; TRBD1 aligns across 10 bases. Trimming cost V 9 bases and J 6 bases; bases outside gene matches: 10. The CDR3 has 15 amino acids. From germline, CDR1 is SNHLY and CDR2 FYNNEI. The CDR3 DNA reads TGTGCCAGTTACCAGGACAGGGGGGTTGCCGGGGAGCTGTTTTTT. Residues: CASYQDRGVAGELFF.

This chain uses TRBV5-1 with TRBJ2-7; 8 bases are shared with TRBD2. The CDR3 contains 13 residues. Per the germline V gene, CDR1 is SGHRS and CDR2 is YFSETQ. V lost 10 bases, J lost 6 bases, and 12 bases stayed unmatched. CDR3: CASEAGGGSEQYF. Here the CDR3 DNA reads TGCGCCTCCGAGGCGGGGGGCGGGTCCGAGCAGTACTTC.

The chain links TRBV4-3 to TRBJ1-2; TRBD1 agrees at 8 bases. Germline values: CDR1 LGHNA, CDR2 YSLEER. With 0 bases clipped from V and 7 bases from J, the junction kept 7 bases outside the gene matches. The CDR3 loop spans 15 amino acids. The CDR3 sequence is CASSQDQGALGGYTF. The CDR3 nucleotides are TGCGCCAGCAGCCAAGATCAGGGGGCCCTAGGTGGCTACACCTTC.

With respect to this clone: Other DNA variants within this sample encode the same CDR3. The V gene is TRBV6-5, the J gene TRBJ2-7; a weak D match, TRBD2 (5 bases). There are 12 residues in the CDR3. Germline CDR1 and CDR2: MNHEY and SVGAGI. V was shortened by 6 bases and J by 4 bases, with 10 bases between the two germline ends. The CDR3 region is CASSRGGYEQYF. The CDR3 coding sequence is TGTGCCAGCAGCCGGGGTGGATACGAGCAGTACTTC.

This chain connects TRBV29-1 to TRBJ1-4; no clear D gene. The CDR3 runs 10 residues. The germline V gene encodes CDR1 SQVTM and CDR2 ANQGSEA. Between the trimmed V and J ends, which lost 4 bases and 7 bases, there was a span of 4 bases. Here the CDR3 reads CSVGGEKLFF. The CDR3 bases are TGCAGCGTTGGAGGTGAAAAACTGTTTTTT. The full variable domain, in which reference TRBV29-1 and TRBJ1-4 provide the parts outside the CDR3, is SAVISQKPSRDICQRGTSLTIQCQVDSQVTMMFWYRQQPGQSLTLIATANQGSEATYESGFVIDKFPISRPNLTFSTLTVSNMSPEDSSIYLCSVGGEKLFFGSGTQLSVL.

This clone was seen only a few times. This chain uses TRBV5-1 with TRBJ2-7; TRBD2 might be the D (5 bases). Trimming stripped 5 bases from V and 1 base from J, with 13 bases between. This CDR3 region has 14 residues. Per the germline V gene, CDR1 is SGHRS and CDR2 is YFSETQ. The CDR3 nucleotides read TGCGCCAGCAGACCCGGACGGGAATCCTACGAGCAGTACTTC. This translates into CASRPGRESYEQYF.

The chain recombines TRBV7-9 with TRBJ2-1; 9 nucleotides line up with TRBD1. The length of the CDR3 is 16 residues. With V trimmed by 5 bases and J by 4 bases, 9 bases remained unmatched. Germline V gives CDR1 SEHNR, CDR2 FQNEAQ (reference sequence). This CDR3 reads CASSAPDRGEYNEQFF. CDR3 in DNA: TGTGCCAGCAGCGCACCGGACAGGGGAGAGTACAATGAGCAGTTCTTC.

This chain joins TRBV2 and TRBJ1-2; D unclear. This CDR3 comprises 21 residues. Germline assignment: CDR1 SNHLY and CDR2 FYNNEI. The CDR3 loop is CVTGRRLLGTPSGGEAIGYTF. CDR3 in DNA: TGTGTCACTGGACGGAGGCTATTGGGTACACCTTCGGGTGGGGAGGCTATTGGGTACACCTTC. Full variable domain (outside the CDR3, taken from reference TRBV2 and TRBJ1-2): EPEVTQTPSHQVTQMGQEVILRCVPISNHLYFYWYRQILGQKVEFLVSFYNNEISEKSEIFDDQFSVERPDGSNFTLKIRSTKLEDSAMYFCVTGRRLLGTPSGGEAIGYTFGSGTRLTVV.

The chain is built from TRBV4-1 and TRBJ1-3; no clear D. The germline V gene encodes CDR1 MGHRA and CDR2 YSYEKL. Trimming took off 2 bases at V and 1 base at J, with 12 bases between the two ends. The CDR3 is 16 residues long. The CDR3 here is CASSQLMTGSGNTIYF. Here the CDR3 DNA reads TGCGCCAGCAGCCAACTTATGACGGGGTCTGGAAACACCATATATTTT.

V and J are TRBV30 and TRBJ1-4; 9 positions agree with TRBD1. CDR3 length: 13 residues. Trimming removed 7 bases from V and 5 bases from J; junction bases left unmatched: 5. Germline lookup yields CDR1 GTSNPN and CDR2 SVGIG (reference sequence). CDR3 protein: CAFIDRGNEKLFF. CDR3 DNA: TGTGCCTTTATCGACAGGGGGAATGAAAAACTGTTTTTT. The full variable domain, with the rest looked up from reference TRBV30 and TRBJ1-4, is SQTIHQWPATLVQPVGSPLSLECTVEGTSNPNLYWYRQAAGRGLQLLFYSVGIGQISSEVPQNLSASRPQDRQFILSSKKLLLSDSGFYLCAFIDRGNEKLFFGSGTQLSVL.

The chain couples TRBV5-5 to TRBJ2-7; 8 nucleotides agree with TRBD1. After removal of 4 bases from V and 1 base from J, the junction contained 7 bases not matched to a gene. The germline V gene encodes CDR1 SGHKS and CDR2 YYEKEE (reference sequence). This CDR3 is built from 15 residues. The CDR3 DNA reads TGTGCCAGCAGCCCCGGGGACAGGAATTCCTACGAGCAGTACTTC. Amino acids: CASSPGDRNSYEQYF.

The chain has TRBV4-2 and TRBJ2-1; 9 bases are shared with TRBD2. This CDR3 is 16 amino acids long. V was pared by 0 bases and J by 7 bases, with 7 bases of the junction left unmatched. The germline CDR1 and CDR2 sequences are LGHNA and YNFKEQ. CDR3: CASSQDRSGGPNEQFF. CDR3 nucleotides: TGTGCCAGCAGCCAAGATCGGAGCGGGGGGCCGAATGAGCAGTTCTTC.

This clone was observed once. The genes are TRBV12-3 or TRBV12-4 and TRBJ2-3; D remains unclear. The CDR3 covers 11 residues. Between the trimmed V and J ends, which lost 8 bases and 4 bases, there was a span of 7 bases. The DNA for the CDR3 is TGTGCCAGCGGCCACCCAGATACGCAGTATTTT. It is translated as CASGHPDTQYF.

The chain links TRBV9 to TRBJ2-7; TRBD1 matches at 8 bases. The CDR3 has 15 amino acids. Germline V gene sequence: CDR1 SGDLS, CDR2 YYNGEE. The junction had 8 bases not matched to a gene; V was cut back by 1 base and J by 5 bases. The CDR3 sequence is CASSVQGALGDEQYF. The CDR3, as DNA: TGTGCCAGCAGCGTACAGGGGGCGCTTGGTGACGAGCAGTACTTC.

This sequence joins TRBV7-2 and TRBJ2-7, with 7 positions matching TRBD2. This CDR3 comprises 15 residues. V lost 0 bases and J lost 2; bases outside the gene matches: 4. The V gene's germline CDR1 is SGHTA and CDR2 FQGNSA. CDR3 sequence: CASSLAGTNTYEQYF. Here the CDR3 DNA reads TGTGCCAGCAGCTTAGCCGGGACTAACACCTACGAGCAGTACTTC.

The rearrangement joins TRBV4-1 to TRBJ1-6, with 7 bases matching TRBD1. V lost 2 bases, J lost 0 bases, and 10 bases stayed unmatched. Germline V gene data show CDR1 as MGHRA and CDR2 as YSYEKL. CDR3 size: 19 residues. The CDR3 coding sequence is TGCGCCAGCAGCCAATCCCGGGACAGCCTTAGCTCCTATAATTCACCCCTCCACTTT. It codes for CASSQSRDSLSSYNSPLHF.

The chain combines TRBV10-3 with TRBJ2-5, with D tentatively TRBD2 (6 bases). The germline V gene encodes CDR1 ENHRY and CDR2 SYGVKD. The CDR3 covers 15 residues. V lost 0 bases and J 5 bases, leaving 13 bases between the germline ends. The CDR3 nucleotides are TGTGCCATCAGTGAGTCTGGGGGGTATTCCGAGACCCAGTACTTC. Encoded protein: CAISESGGYSETQYF.

J is TRBJ2-3 and V is TRBV10-2; 9 bases align to TRBD2. Trimming took 7 bases from V and 0 from J; bases not matched to a gene: 5. Germline CDR1 and CDR2: WSHSY and SAAADI. The length of the CDR3 is 15 residues. Here the CDR3 DNA reads TGCGCCAGCACTTCTAGCGGGACGAGCACAGATACGCAGTATTTT. Translating gives CASTSSGTSTDTQYF.

The V gene is TRBV5-1, the J gene TRBJ1-4; TRBD1 might be the D (5 bases). Germline V gene data show CDR1 as SGHRS and CDR2 as YFSETQ. V was trimmed by 2 bases and J by 8 bases, leaving 10 bases between them. This CDR3 has 13 residues. CDR3 sequence reads: CASSFQGGEKLFF. CDR3 nucleotide sequence: TGCGCCAGCAGCTTTCAGGGTGGGGAAAAACTGTTTTTT. Together with reference TRBV5-1 and TRBJ1-4, the CDR3 gives the full variable domain: KAGVTQTPRYLIKTRGQQVTLSCSPISGHRSVSWYQQTPGQGLQFLFEYFSETQRNKGNFPGRFSGRQFSNSRSEMNVSTLELGDSALYLCASSFQGGEKLFFGSGTQLSVL.

This clone appeared many times. The chain is built from TRBV5-1 and TRBJ1-2, with D possibly matching TRBD1 (6 bases). Per germline, CDR1 SGHRS and CDR2 YFSETQ. CDR3 length equals 13 residues. Trimming shortened V by 0 bases and J by 8 bases, and 11 bases separated the two germline ends. CDR3 amino acids: CASSLEQGRGYTF. CDR3 in DNA: TGCGCCAGCAGCTTGGAACAGGGCCGGGGCTACACCTTC. Variable domain in full (rest from reference TRBV5-1 and TRBJ1-2): KAGVTQTPRYLIKTRGQQVTLSCSPISGHRSVSWYQQTPGQGLQFLFEYFSETQRNKGNFPGRFSGRQFSNSRSEMNVSTLELGDSALYLCASSLEQGRGYTFGSGTRLTVV.